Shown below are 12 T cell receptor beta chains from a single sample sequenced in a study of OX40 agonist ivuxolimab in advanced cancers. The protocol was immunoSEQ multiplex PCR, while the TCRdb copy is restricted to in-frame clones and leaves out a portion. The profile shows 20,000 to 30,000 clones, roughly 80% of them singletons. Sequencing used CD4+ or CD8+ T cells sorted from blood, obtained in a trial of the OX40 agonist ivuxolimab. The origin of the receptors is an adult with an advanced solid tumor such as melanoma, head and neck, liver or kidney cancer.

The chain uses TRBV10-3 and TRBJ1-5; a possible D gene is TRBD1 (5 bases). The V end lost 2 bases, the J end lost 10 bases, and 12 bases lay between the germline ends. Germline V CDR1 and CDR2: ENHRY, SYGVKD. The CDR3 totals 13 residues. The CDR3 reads CAISEATEDPQHF. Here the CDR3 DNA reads TGTGCCATCAGTGAGGCGACAGAGGATCCCCAGCATTTT.

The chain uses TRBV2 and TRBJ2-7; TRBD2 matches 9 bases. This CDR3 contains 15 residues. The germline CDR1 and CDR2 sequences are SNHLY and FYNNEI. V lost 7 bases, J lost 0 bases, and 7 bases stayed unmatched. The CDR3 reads CASKPPSGASYEQYF. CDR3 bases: TGTGCCAGCAAGCCCCCTAGCGGGGCCTCCTACGAGCAGTACTTC.

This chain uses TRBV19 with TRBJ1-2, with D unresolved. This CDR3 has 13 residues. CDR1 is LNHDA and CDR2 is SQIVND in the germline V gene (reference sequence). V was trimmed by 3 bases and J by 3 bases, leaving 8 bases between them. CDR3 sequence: CASSIGLHYGYTF. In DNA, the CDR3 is TGTGCCAGTAGTATCGGACTGCACTATGGCTACACCTTC.

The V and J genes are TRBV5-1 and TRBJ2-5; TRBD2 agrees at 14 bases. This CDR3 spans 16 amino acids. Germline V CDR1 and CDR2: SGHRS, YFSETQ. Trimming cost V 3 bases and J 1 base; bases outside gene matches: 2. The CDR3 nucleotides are TGCGCCAGCAGCTCTGGACTAGCGGGGGGCCAAGAGACCCAGTACTTC. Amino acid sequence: CASSSGLAGGQETQYF.

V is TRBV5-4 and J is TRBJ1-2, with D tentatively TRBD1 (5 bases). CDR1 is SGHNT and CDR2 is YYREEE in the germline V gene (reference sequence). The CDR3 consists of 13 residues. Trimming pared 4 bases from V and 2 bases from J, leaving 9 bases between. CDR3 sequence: CASSMTENYGYTF. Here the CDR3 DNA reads TGTGCCAGCAGCATGACAGAGAACTATGGCTACACCTTC. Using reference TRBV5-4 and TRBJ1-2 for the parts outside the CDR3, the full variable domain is ETGVTQSPTHLIKTRGQQVTLRCSSQSGHNTVSWYQQALGQGPQFIFQYYREEENGRGNFPPRFSGLQFPNYSSELNVNALELDDSALYLCASSMTENYGYTFGSGTRLTVV.

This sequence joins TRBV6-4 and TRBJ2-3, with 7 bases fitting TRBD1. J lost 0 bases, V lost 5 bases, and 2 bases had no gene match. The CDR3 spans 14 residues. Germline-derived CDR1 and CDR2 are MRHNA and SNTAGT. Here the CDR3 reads CASSTGDSTDTQYF. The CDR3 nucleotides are TGTGCCAGCAGTACAGGGGACAGCACAGATACGCAGTATTTT.

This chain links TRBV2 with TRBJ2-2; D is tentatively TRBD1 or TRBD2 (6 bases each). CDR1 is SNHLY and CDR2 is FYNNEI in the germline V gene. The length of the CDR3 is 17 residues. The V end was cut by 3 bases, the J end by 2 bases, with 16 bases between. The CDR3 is CASSEVGGTINTGELFF. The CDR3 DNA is TGTGCCAGCAGTGAGGTTGGGGGGACAATTAACACCGGGGAGCTGTTTTTT.

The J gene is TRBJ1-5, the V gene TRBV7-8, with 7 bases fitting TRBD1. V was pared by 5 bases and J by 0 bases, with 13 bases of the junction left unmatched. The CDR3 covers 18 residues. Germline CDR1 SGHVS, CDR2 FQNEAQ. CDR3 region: CASSPKNRDRYSNQPQHF. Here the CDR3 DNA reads TGTGCCAGCAGCCCCAAGAACCGGGACAGATATAGCAATCAGCCCCAGCATTTT.

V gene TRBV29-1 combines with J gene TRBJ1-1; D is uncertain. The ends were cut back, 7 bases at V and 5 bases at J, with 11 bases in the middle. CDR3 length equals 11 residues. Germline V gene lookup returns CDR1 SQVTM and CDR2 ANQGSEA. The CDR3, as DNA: TGCAGCGGTGACCACTATACTGAAGCTTTCTTT. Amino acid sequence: CSGDHYTEAFF.

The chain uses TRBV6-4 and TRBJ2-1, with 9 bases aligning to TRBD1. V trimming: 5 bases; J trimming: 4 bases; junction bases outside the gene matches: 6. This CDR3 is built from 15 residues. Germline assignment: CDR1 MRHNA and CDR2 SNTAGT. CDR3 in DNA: TGTGCCAGCAGTCCTGGACAGGGGACTTACAATGAGCAGTTCTTC. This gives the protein CASSPGQGTYNEQFF.

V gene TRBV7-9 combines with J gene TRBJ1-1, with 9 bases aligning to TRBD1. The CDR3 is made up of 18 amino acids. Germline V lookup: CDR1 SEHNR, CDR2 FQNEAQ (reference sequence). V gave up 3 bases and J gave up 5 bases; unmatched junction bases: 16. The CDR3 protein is CASSFLTGTGLRGTEAFF. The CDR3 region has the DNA TGTGCCAGCAGCTTTTTAACCGGGACAGGGTTGCGTGGGACTGAAGCTTTCTTT.

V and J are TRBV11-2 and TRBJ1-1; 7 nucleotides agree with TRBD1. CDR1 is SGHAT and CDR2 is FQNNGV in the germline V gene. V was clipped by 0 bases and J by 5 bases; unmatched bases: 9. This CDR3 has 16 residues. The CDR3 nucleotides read TGTGCCAGCAGCTTAGATCGGGCAGGGGGGAGGACTGAAGCTTTCTTT. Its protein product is CASSLDRAGGRTEAFF.